This T cell receptor (beta chain) was captured in a study of neurological immune-mediated disorders. Germline assignment: CDR1 SNHLY and CDR2 FYNNEI. CDR3 length equals 12 residues. Trimming stripped 8 bases from V and 3 bases from J, with 10 bases between. Using its own MiXCR run on the 5' RACE reads, TCRdb lists one record per CDR3 protein. The sample gives about 84,000 distinct CDR3 sequences, approximately 4.3% of which show up once; roughly 5.6% is in the top ten. Time point denoted: longitudinal time-point 3. There are many counts of this clonotype. The clonotype originates from a woman aged 60 to 75 with multiple sclerosis. V and J are TRBV2 and TRBJ1-2, with D hard to call. Sequenced sample: PBMCs. In DNA, the CDR3 is TGTGCCAGCCGTGGAGAAGACTATGGCTACACCTTC. Translating it yields CASRGEDYGYTF.